This TCR beta chain was retrieved from a study of shared clonotypes between healthy human individuals. Study-wide results and limits: Larger estimated richness was generally seen in naive subsets than in memory subsets.

The CDR3 is made up of 13 amino acids. J gave up 7 bases and V 4 bases, and 7 bases lay outside the gene matches. The germline V gene has CDR1 SGDLS and CDR2 YYNGEE. Assay used: immunoSEQ multiplex PCR; TCRdb lists only in-frame clones, some missing. The data hold 2 million to 2.5 million clones, with around 96% observed a single time. Naive CD8 cells lacked CD45RO, underwent positive selection for CCR7 and left out terminally differentiated effector memory CD45RA+ cells. Points on this clone: What it recognizes is unknown.

This clonotype was sampled from a man aged 18 to 29 in good health. This chain links TRBV9 with TRBJ1-1; 7 bases align to TRBD1. What was sequenced was naive CD8+ T cells sorted from blood. CDR3: CASSTGTEIEAFF. The DNA for the CDR3 is TGTGCCAGCAGCACTGGGACAGAGATTGAAGCTTTCTTT.